These 3 T cell receptor beta chains were sequenced from one sample in a study of identical twins. TCRdb redid the calling of the 5' RACE reads with MiXCR, one entry per CDR3 protein. The sample gives about 890,000 distinct CDR3 sequences, around an eighth of which show up once; around 1.6% is in the top ten. The data also belong to a second study, concerning yellow fever vaccine responses in identical twins.

The sequenced sample was PBMCs. These receptor sequences come from a young woman in good health.

This clonotype was seen a few times. The chain combines TRBV20-1 with TRBJ2-2, with 10 bases matching TRBD2. The CDR3 spans 17 residues. V shed 0 bases and J 4 bases; nucleotides not matched to a gene: 8. CDR1 DFQATT and CDR2 SNEGSKA come from the germline V gene (reference sequence). CDR3 sequence: CSARDSSGRGFTGELFF. CDR3 in DNA: TGCAGTGCTAGAGACTCGAGCGGGAGGGGATTCACCGGGGAGCTGTTTTTT.

The V gene is TRBV12-3 or TRBV12-4, the J gene TRBJ2-5; D is unresolved. V shed 3 bases and J shed 5 bases, with 10 bases lying between them. The CDR3 totals 13 residues. CDR3 residues: CASSFGYVETQYF. The CDR3 nucleotides read TGTGCCAGCAGTTTCGGGTACGTGGAGACCCAGTACTTC.

A few counts support this clonotype. J is TRBJ2-5 and V is TRBV20-1; 7 bases match TRBD1. CDR3 length equals 13 residues. Unmatched junction bases numbered 4, after V lost 3 bases and J lost 3 bases. The germline V gene encodes CDR1 DFQATT and CDR2 SNEGSKA (reference sequence). The CDR3 is CSASSGTEETQYF. CDR3 coding DNA: TGCAGTGCTAGTTCCGGGACAGAAGAGACCCAGTACTTC.